The 10 T cell receptor beta chains given below trace back to one sample, sequenced in a study of T cells after yellow fever vaccination. Each CDR3 protein is one row after TCRdb ran MiXCR on the 5' RACE reads. The sample carries about 230,000 distinct CDR3 sequences, less than 7.5% recorded once. Sequenced material: CD4+ T cells sorted from PBMCs, taken on the day of the yellow fever booster vaccination. The source of these receptors is a man in his thirties or forties who received the YFV17D yellow fever vaccine.

This clonotype has a count of ten or more. The rearrangement joins TRBV20-1 to TRBJ2-7, with D maybe TRBD2 (5 bases). Germline values: CDR1 DFQATT, CDR2 SNEGSKA (reference sequence). The CDR3 contains 14 residues. V dropped 6 bases and J dropped 0 bases, with 15 bases sitting between them. The CDR3 region has the DNA TGCAGTGCGCAAATACTAGGAAGCTCCTACGAGCAGTACTTC. Its translation: CSAQILGSSYEQYF.

The chain uses TRBV20-1 and TRBJ1-5; unclear D gene. The V end was cut by 6 bases, the J end by 2 bases, with 14 bases between. This CDR3 comprises 14 residues. Germline CDR1 is DFQATT and CDR2 is SNEGSKA (reference sequence). CDR3 protein: CSAGPLWGNQPQHF. CDR3 DNA sequence: TGCAGTGCCGGACCACTATGGGGCAATCAGCCCCAGCATTTT.

This clonotype was observed many times. CDR3 residues: CASSQGGSGANVLTF. For the CDR3, the DNA is TGCGCCAGCAGCCAGGGGGGGTCTGGGGCCAACGTCCTGACTTTC. V gene TRBV10-2 combines with J gene TRBJ2-6; D may be TRBD1 or TRBD2 (7 bases each). The V gene lost 6 bases and the J gene lost 1 base, with 10 bases spanning the gap. CDR1 is WSHSY, CDR2 SAAADI, per germline. The CDR3 has 15 amino acids.

This clonotype came up many times. This chain connects TRBV28 to TRBJ2-4; D is possibly TRBD2 (6 bases). Between the trimmed V and J ends, which lost 6 bases and 5 bases, there was a span of 11 bases. The CDR3 is 13 amino acids. Germline V gene sequence: CDR1 MDHEN, CDR2 SYDVKM. Here the CDR3 reads CASRGGGENIQYF. The CDR3, as DNA: TGTGCCAGCAGGGGGGGAGGAGAAAACATTCAGTACTTC.

This clonotype was observed many times. J is TRBJ2-7 and V is TRBV7-9; D may be TRBD1 (5 bases). Germline V gives CDR1 SEHNR, CDR2 FQNEAQ (reference sequence). The germline V and J ends were trimmed by 4 bases and 0 bases, with 13 bases remaining between them. The CDR3 runs to 15 residues. CDR3 sequence reads: CASSSARTRSYEQYF. CDR3 bases: TGTGCCAGCAGCTCGGCCCGGACACGCTCCTACGAGCAGTACTTC.

This clonotype has at least ten counts. The genes are TRBV10-3 and TRBJ2-1; 9 positions agree with TRBD2. V lost 2 bases to trimming and J lost 0 bases; unmatched junction nucleotides: 8. This CDR3 is 18 amino acids long. Germline V gene lookup returns CDR1 ENHRY and CDR2 SYGVKD. The CDR3: CAISEPGLAVSSYNEQFF. CDR3 bases: TGTGCCATCAGTGAGCCGGGACTAGCTGTGAGCTCCTACAATGAGCAGTTCTTC.

The sample holds a few counts of this clonotype. This rearrangement joins TRBV7-2 to TRBJ2-3; 11 nucleotides align to TRBD2. This CDR3 has 15 amino acids. The germline CDR1 and CDR2 sequences are SGHTA and FQGNSA. Trimming cost V 2 bases and J 10 bases; bases outside gene matches: 8. CDR3 DNA sequence: TGTGCCAGCAGCTTATCACTAGCGGGGGCAGGGGCGCAGTATTTT. Protein sequence: CASSLSLAGAGAQYF.

A few counts support this clonotype. This chain links TRBV20-1 with TRBJ2-5, with TRBD2 matching 11 bases. Germline V gene lookup returns CDR1 DFQATT and CDR2 SNEGSKA (reference sequence). Trimming removed 5 bases from V and 2 bases from J; junction bases left unmatched: 10. This CDR3 comprises 16 residues. The CDR3 sequence is CSASGTSGMGQETQYF. For the CDR3, the DNA is TGCAGTGCTTCCGGGACTAGCGGTATGGGGCAAGAGACCCAGTACTTC.

DNA of the CDR3: TGTGCCACCTCCCCCCAACGACTAGCGGGAGTCGGAGGTGAGCAGTTCTTC. It is translated as CATSPQRLAGVGGEQFF. This rearrangement joins TRBV6-2 or TRBV6-3 to TRBJ2-1, with 12 bases matching TRBD2. This CDR3 region has 17 residues. V gave up 10 bases and J gave up 9 bases; unmatched junction bases: 19. CDR1 MNHEY and CDR2 SVGEGT come from the germline V gene.

The chain employs TRBV4-2 and TRBJ2-7; TRBD2 matches at 12 bases. The germline CDR1 and CDR2 sequences are LGHNA and YNFKEQ. The CDR3 covers 21 residues. Trimming cost V 0 bases and J 4 bases; bases outside gene matches: 19. This chain's CDR3 is CASSQDSGTGRLAGVGYEQYF. The CDR3 region has the DNA TGTGCCAGCAGCCAAGATTCAGGGACCGGGCGACTAGCGGGAGTAGGGTACGAGCAGTACTTC.